This T cell receptor beta chain was found in a study of regulatory T cells in long-lasting Graves disease. Findings of the study overall: Small numbers of samples may have cut accuracy.

This clonotype was detected ten times or more. Its antigen is not identified. At one end the junction does not follow the germline gene, possibly because of a read error. Sequencing libraries for TCR beta were prepared with iRepertoire HTBI primers and Arm-PCR of CDR3 regions. TCRdb redid the calling of the multiplex PCR reads with MiXCR, one entry per CDR3 protein. Here the sample spans roughly 260,000 distinct CDR3 sequences, roughly 18% being singletons. Regarding time point: newly diagnosed GD, antithyroid drugs for less than 3 months. From RNA extracted from PBMCs, the TCR library was made. The same specimen was also included in a second study, on T cells in Graves' hyperthyroidism and ophthalmopathy. As that report states: The study used the HTBI primer set for a first-round RT-PCR of the TCR CDR3.

Sequenced material: peripheral blood mononuclear cells (PBMCs), taken at new diagnosis, from a patient treated with antithyroid drugs. The clonotype was recovered from a woman aged 25-40 years with Graves disease.

This chain's CDR3 is CASSQSPGQGNYGYTF. CDR3 coding DNA: TGTGCCAGCAGCCAATCGCCGGGACAGGGGAACTATGGCTACACCTTC. This chain links TRBV4-1 with TRBJ1-2, with 10 bases identical to TRBD1. CDR3 length: 16 residues. Germline V gene lookup returns CDR1 MGHRA and CDR2 YSYEKL.